Detailed here is one TCR beta chain. The antigen is not known. Data came from immunoSEQ multiplex PCR; TCRdb stores just in-frame clones and leaves some out. Among about 110,000 clones listed, approximately 90% were seen once. This sample was taken from a study of identifying expanded T cells in peripheral blood. The study's findings and limits: Clone count variance between roughly 2-week samples rose with total template count.

Healthy donors had no documented immune events, such as infections, while sampled. Sequencing was carried out using blood. This TCR was sampled from a person aged 18 to 75 in good health.

Here the CDR3 reads CASSQDLLGTDNYEQYF. CDR3 bases: TGCGCCAGCAGTCAGGACCTTTTAGGGACAGACAACTACGAGCAGTACTTC. The chain has TRBV23-1 and TRBJ2-7, with 7 bases identical to TRBD1. TRBV23-1 is known as an ORF, though its function is uncertain. V lost 3 bases to trimming and J lost 3 bases; unmatched junction nucleotides: 14. The CDR3 covers 17 residues.